This TCR beta chain comes out of a study of OX40 agonist ivuxolimab in advanced cancers. Study overall: Previous treatment with anti-PD-1, anti-PD-L1 or anti-CTLA-4 therapy was allowed; more than 35% had received some.

Enrollment shut out patients with autoimmune disease history or systemic immunosuppression. The CDR3 has 15 amino acids. Germline V gene data show CDR1 as SEHNR and CDR2 as FQNEAQ (reference sequence). Trimming removed 5 bases from V and 2 bases from J, with 13 bases in between. Only in-frame clones appear in the TCRdb table, and some are missing; sequencing was by immunoSEQ multiplex PCR. The data hold roughly 63,000 clones, with roughly 87% observed a single time. The chain has TRBV7-9 and TRBJ1-3; no clear D gene. Sample: CD4+ or CD8+ T cells sorted from blood, taken in a trial of the OX40 agonist ivuxolimab. This TCR came from an adult with an advanced solid tumor such as melanoma, head and neck, liver or kidney cancer. The CDR3 DNA reads as TGTGCCAGCAGCCCCCAGTTGGAAGCTGGAAACACCATATATTTT. This translates into CASSPQLEAGNTIYF.